Listed below are T cell receptor beta chains from one sample, sequenced in a study of T cell responses to AZD1222 COVID-19 vaccine. Method: immunoSEQ multiplex PCR; TCRdb's copy keeps in-frame clones and lacks some. The table includes about 35,000 clones, 85% to 90% detected once. This specimen was peripheral blood, taken 28 days after the second AZD1222 dose. These receptors were obtained from an adult who received the AZD1222 COVID-19 vaccine. The CDR3 runs from the conserved cysteine through the conserved F or W. A D gene is named only where the DNA matches it firmly. Size is omitted from some rows. Given values are once, few, many or a class for expanded clones.

d_call | cdr3_length | j_call | clone_size | v_call | cdr3_aa | cdr3_nt
- | 15 | TRBJ2-2 | - | TRBV7-2 | CASSWKISETGELFF | TGTGCCAGCAGTTGGAAGATCTCGGAGACCGGGGAGCTGTTTTTT
TRBD1 | 14 | TRBJ2-2 | - | TRBV29-1 | CSVHRGQGTGELFF | TGCAGCGTCCACCGGGGACAGGGCACCGGGGAGCTGTTTTTT
- | 18 | TRBJ2-2 | - | TRBV12-2 | CASRFGTSGGQNTGELFF | TGTGCAAGTCGCTTCGGGACTAGCGGGGGGCAGAACACCGGGGAGCTGTTTTTT
- | 14 | TRBJ1-5 | - | TRBV4-1 | CASSQDVVHQPQHF | TGCGCCAGCAGCCAAGACGTGGTACATCAGCCCCAGCATTTT
- | 13 | TRBJ1-1 | - | TRBV14 | CASSRNMNTEAFF | TGTGCCAGCAGCCGTAACATGAACACTGAAGCTTTCTTT
- | 13 | TRBJ2-1 | - | TRBV11-3 | CASSLGDSSGQFF | TGTGCCAGCAGCTTAGGGGACTCCTCGGGGCAGTTCTTC
- | 16 | TRBJ1-4 | - | TRBV5-1 | CASSLGSVGRNEKLFF | TGCGCCAGCAGCTTGGGATCGGTCGGGCGAAATGAAAAACTGTTTTTT
- | 18 | TRBJ2-2 | - | TRBV21-1 | CASSPRDRGIGDTGELFF | TGTGCCAGCAGCCCCCGGGACAGGGGAATCGGGGACACCGGGGAGCTGTTTTTT
- | 11 | TRBJ2-5 | - | TRBV18 | CASSQGETQYF | TGTGCCAGCTCACAAGGGGAGACCCAGTACTTC
- | 13 | TRBJ2-3 | once | TRBV19 | CASSPDRTDTQYF | TGTGCCAGTAGTCCTGACCGCACAGATACGCAGTATTTT
- | 14 | TRBJ1-6 | - | TRBV28 | CASYKGPVGSPLHF | TGTGCCAGCTACAAAGGACCCGTTGGGTCACCCCTCCACTTT
- | 15 | TRBJ1-5 | - | TRBV5-6 | CASSSQGRINQPQHF | TGTGCCAGCAGCTCTCAGGGGCGTATTAACCAGCCCCAGCATTTT
TRBD1 | 17 | TRBJ2-7 | - | TRBV7-6 | CASSLKAGGTGGYEQYF | TGTGCCAGCAGCTTAAAGGCAGGGGGGACAGGGGGCTACGAGCAGTACTTC
- | 13 | TRBJ1-2 | once | TRBV6-6 | CASSYDGPDGYTF | TGTGCCAGCAGTTACGACGGCCCTGATGGCTACACCTTC
- | 14 | TRBJ1-2 | - | TRBV7-9 | CASSYNAGVDGYTF | TGTGCCAGCAGCTACAACGCAGGGGTGGATGGCTACACCTTC
TRBD2 | 15 | TRBJ2-5 | - | TRBV6-5 | CASRVVAGVGETQYF | TGTGCCAGCAGGGTGGTCGCGGGAGTCGGAGAGACCCAGTACTTC
- | 11 | TRBJ2-5 | - | TRBV7-2 | CASSLGPNRYF | TGTGCCAGCAGCTTAGGGCCCAACCGGTACTTC